The 5 T cell receptor beta chains listed next were all sequenced from one sample in a study of T cell responses to AZD1222 COVID-19 vaccine. Generated by immunoSEQ multiplex PCR, the TCRdb table keeps only in-frame clones and is missing some. The data show 130,000 or so clones, with approximately 85% seen just once and 4.5% to 6.5% held by the top ten. The sequencing here drew on peripheral blood, taken 28 days after the second AZD1222 dose. Source of these receptors: an adult who received the AZD1222 COVID-19 vaccine.

The J gene is TRBJ1-1, the V gene TRBV19, with D unclear. Germline assignment: CDR1 LNHDA and CDR2 SQIVND (reference sequence). The CDR3 is made up of 12 amino acids. V lost 6 bases and J 0 bases, leaving 5 bases between the germline ends. The CDR3 is CASSSMNTEAFF. As DNA, the CDR3 is TGTGCCAGTAGCTCCATGAACACTGAAGCTTTCTTT. The full variable domain, its missing parts supplied by reference TRBV19 and TRBJ1-1, is DGGITQSPKYLFRKEGQNVTLSCEQNLNHDAMYWYRQDPGQGLRLIYYSQIVNDFQKGDIAEGYSVSREKKESFPLTVTSAQKNPTAFYLCASSSMNTEAFFGQGTRLTVV.

The chain employs TRBV27 and TRBJ1-5, with 8 bases fitting TRBD1. J gave up 2 bases and V 3 bases, and 0 bases lay outside the gene matches. The CDR3 length is 14 residues. Germline V gene data show CDR1 as MNHEY and CDR2 as SMNVEV (reference sequence). The CDR3 is CASSLTGGNQPQHF. In nucleotides, the CDR3 is TGTGCCAGCAGTTTGACAGGGGGCAATCAGCCCCAGCATTTT.

Concerning this clone: Additional DNA sequences in this sample encode the identical CDR3. The chain couples TRBV18 to TRBJ2-1; a weak D match, TRBD1 (5 bases). CDR1 is KGHSH and CDR2 is LQKENI in the germline V gene. V gave up 5 bases and J gave up 3 bases, with 8 bases separating them. This CDR3 has 13 amino acids. The DNA of the CDR3 is TGTGCCAGCTCAATCGACAGCTACAATGAGCAGTTCTTC. Translation gives CASSIDSYNEQFF. Based on the CDR3 plus reference TRBV18 and TRBJ2-1, the full variable domain is NAGVMQNPRHLVRRRGQEARLRCSPMKGHSHVYWYRQLPEEGLKFMVYLQKENIIDESGMPKERFSAEFPKEGPSILRIQQVVRGDSAAYFCASSIDSYNEQFFGPGTRLTVL.

In DNA form, the CDR3 reads TGCGCCAGCAGCCGAGGGACAGCGAATGAGCAGTTCTTC. It yields the protein CASSRGTANEQFF. The chain has TRBV5-1 and TRBJ2-1, with 7 bases matching TRBD1. Germline-derived CDR1 and CDR2 are SGHRS and YFSETQ. The ends lost 4 bases at V and 7 bases at J; junction bases unmatched: 5. The CDR3 spans 13 residues. The entire variable domain, with the rest obtained from reference TRBV5-1 and TRBJ2-1, is as follows: KAGVTQTPRYLIKTRGQQVTLSCSPISGHRSVSWYQQTPGQGLQFLFEYFSETQRNKGNFPGRFSGRQFSNSRSEMNVSTLELGDSALYLCASSRGTANEQFFGPGTRLTVL.

V gene TRBV11-1 combines with J gene TRBJ2-5; 7 bases line up with TRBD2. The ends lost 0 bases at V and 5 bases at J; junction bases unmatched: 3. Germline V gives CDR1 SGHAT, CDR2 FQDESV (reference sequence). The CDR3 loop spans 14 amino acids. The CDR3: CASSLATSAETQYF. The CDR3 nucleotides read TGTGCCAGCAGCTTAGCAACTAGCGCGGAGACCCAGTACTTC. Using reference TRBV11-1 and TRBJ2-5 for the parts outside the CDR3, the full variable domain is EAEVAQSPRYKITEKSQAVAFWCDPISGHATLYWYRQILGQGPELLVQFQDESVVDDSQLPKDRFSAERLKGVDSTLKIQPAELGDSAMYLCASSLATSAETQYFGPGTRLLVL.